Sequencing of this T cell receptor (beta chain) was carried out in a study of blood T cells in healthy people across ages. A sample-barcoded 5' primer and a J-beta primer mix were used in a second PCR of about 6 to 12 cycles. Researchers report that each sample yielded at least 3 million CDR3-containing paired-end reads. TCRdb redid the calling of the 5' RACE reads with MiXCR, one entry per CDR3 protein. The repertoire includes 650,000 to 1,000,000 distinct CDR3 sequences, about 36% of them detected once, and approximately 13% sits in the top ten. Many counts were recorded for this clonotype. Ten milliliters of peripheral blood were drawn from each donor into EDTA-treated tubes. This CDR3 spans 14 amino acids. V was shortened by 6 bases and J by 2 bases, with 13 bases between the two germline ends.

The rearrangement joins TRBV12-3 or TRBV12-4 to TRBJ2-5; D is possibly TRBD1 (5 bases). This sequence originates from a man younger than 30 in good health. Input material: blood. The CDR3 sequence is CASSPDRKQETQYF. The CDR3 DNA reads TGTGCCAGCAGCCCTGACAGAAAGCAAGAGACCCAGTACTTC.